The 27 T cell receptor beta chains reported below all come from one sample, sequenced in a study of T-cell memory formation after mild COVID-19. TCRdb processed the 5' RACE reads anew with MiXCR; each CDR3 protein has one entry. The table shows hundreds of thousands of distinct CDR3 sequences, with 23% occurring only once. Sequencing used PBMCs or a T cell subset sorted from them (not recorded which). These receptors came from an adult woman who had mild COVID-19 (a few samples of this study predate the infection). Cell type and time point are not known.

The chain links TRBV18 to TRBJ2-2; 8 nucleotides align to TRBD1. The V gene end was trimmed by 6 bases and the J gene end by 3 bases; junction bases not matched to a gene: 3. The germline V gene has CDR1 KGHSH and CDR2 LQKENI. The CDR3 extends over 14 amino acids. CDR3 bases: TGTGCCAGCTCCGCGACAGGGGACACCGGGGAGCTGTTTTTT. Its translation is CASSATGDTGELFF.

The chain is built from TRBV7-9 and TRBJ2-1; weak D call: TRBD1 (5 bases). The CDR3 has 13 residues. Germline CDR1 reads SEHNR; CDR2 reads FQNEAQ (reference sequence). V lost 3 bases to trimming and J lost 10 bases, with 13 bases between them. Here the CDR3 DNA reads TGTGCCAGCAGCTTCGACGTCAGGGTCGAGCAGTTCTTC. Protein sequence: CASSFDVRVEQFF.

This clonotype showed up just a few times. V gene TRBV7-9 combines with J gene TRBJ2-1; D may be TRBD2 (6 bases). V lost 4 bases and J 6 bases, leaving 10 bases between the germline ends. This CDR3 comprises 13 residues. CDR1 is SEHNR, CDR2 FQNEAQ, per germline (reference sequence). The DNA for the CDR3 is TGTGCCAGCAGCTCTGGGACTCTCAATGAGCAGTTCTTC. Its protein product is CASSSGTLNEQFF.

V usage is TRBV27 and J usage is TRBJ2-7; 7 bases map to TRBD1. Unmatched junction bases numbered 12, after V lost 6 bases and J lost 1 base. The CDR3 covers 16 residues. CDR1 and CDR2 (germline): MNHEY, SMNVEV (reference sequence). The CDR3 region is CASRQRQGNGSYEQYF. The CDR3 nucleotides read TGTGCCAGCAGGCAGCGACAGGGAAATGGGTCCTACGAGCAGTACTTC.

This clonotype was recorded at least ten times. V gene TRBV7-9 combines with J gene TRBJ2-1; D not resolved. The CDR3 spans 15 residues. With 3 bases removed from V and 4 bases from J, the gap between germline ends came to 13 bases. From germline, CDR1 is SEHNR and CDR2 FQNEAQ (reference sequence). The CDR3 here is CASSFREVRYNEQFF. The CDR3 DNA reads TGTGCCAGCAGCTTCCGCGAGGTGCGGTACAATGAGCAGTTCTTC.

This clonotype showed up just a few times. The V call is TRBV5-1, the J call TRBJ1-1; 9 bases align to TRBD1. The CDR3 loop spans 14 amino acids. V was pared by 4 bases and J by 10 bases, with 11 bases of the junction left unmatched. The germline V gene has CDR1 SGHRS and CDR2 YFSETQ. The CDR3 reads CASSPLTGGDGAFF. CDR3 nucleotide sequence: TGCGCCAGCAGCCCTCTTACAGGGGGCGACGGAGCTTTCTTT.

The CDR3 spells CASSIPGTESTDTQYF. The CDR3 DNA reads TGTGCCAGCAGCATCCCGGGGACAGAAAGCACAGATACGCAGTATTTT. V is TRBV7-9 and J is TRBJ2-3; TRBD1 aligns across 7 bases. This CDR3 comprises 16 residues. The germline gives CDR1 SEHNR, CDR2 FQNEAQ (reference sequence). J lost 0 bases, V lost 5 bases, and 8 bases had no gene match.

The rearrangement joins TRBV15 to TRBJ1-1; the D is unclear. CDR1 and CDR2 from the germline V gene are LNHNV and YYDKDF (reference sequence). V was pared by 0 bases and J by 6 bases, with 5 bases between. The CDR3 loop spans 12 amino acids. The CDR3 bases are TGTGCCACCAGCAGAGATGGAGCTGAAGCTTTCTTT. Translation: CATSRDGAEAFF. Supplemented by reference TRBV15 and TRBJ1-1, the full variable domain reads DAMVIQNPRYQVTQFGKPVTLSCSQTLNHNVMYWYQQKSSQAPKLLFHYYDKDFNNEADTPDNFQSRRPNTSFCFLDIRSPGLGDTAMYLCATSRDGAEAFFGQGTRLTVV.

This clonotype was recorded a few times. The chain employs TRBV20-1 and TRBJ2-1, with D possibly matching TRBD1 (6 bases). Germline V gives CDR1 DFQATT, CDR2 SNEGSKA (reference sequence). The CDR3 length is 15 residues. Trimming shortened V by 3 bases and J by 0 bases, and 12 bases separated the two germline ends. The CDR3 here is CSAREQGSSYNEQFF. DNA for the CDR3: TGCAGTGCTAGGGAACAGGGTAGCTCCTACAATGAGCAGTTCTTC.

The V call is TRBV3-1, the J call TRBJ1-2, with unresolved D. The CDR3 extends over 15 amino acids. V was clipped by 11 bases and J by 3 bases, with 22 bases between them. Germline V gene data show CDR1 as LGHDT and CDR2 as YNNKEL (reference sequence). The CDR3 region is CAGGRVGQAHYGYTF. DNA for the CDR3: TGTGCCGGCGGGCGGGTGGGCCAGGCCCACTATGGCTACACCTTC.

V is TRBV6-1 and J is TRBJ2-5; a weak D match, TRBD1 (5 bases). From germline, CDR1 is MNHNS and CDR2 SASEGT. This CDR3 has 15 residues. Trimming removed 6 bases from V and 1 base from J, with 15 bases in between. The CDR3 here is CASSPDWGLQETQYF. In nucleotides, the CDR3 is TGTGCCAGCAGCCCTGACTGGGGCCTCCAAGAGACCCAGTACTTC.

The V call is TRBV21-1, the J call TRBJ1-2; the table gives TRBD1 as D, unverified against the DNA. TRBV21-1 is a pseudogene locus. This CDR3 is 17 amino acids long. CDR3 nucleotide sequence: TGTGCCACCGAGCAAACCAAAGGTGTAAGGGGCAACTATGGCTACACCTTC. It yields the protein CATEQTKGVRGNYGYTF.

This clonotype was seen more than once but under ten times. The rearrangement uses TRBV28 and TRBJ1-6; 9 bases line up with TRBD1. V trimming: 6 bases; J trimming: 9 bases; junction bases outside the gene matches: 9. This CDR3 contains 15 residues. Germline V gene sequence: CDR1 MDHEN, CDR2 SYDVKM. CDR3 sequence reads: CASSSPTGGSSPLHF. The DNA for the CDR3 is TGTGCCAGCAGCTCACCGACAGGGGGATCTTCACCCCTCCACTTT.

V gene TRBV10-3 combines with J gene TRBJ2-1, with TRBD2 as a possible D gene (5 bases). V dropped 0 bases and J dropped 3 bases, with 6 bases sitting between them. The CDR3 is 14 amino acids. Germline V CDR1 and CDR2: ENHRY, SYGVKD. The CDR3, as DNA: TGTGCCATCAGTGAGTCCGGACTCTACAATGAGCAGTTCTTC. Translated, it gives CAISESGLYNEQFF.

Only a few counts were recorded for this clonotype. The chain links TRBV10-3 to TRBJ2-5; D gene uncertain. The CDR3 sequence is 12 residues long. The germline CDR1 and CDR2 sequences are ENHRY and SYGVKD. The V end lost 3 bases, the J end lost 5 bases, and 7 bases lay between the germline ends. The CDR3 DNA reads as TGTGCCATCAGTGAAATACTCGAGACCCAGTACTTC. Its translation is CAISEILETQYF.

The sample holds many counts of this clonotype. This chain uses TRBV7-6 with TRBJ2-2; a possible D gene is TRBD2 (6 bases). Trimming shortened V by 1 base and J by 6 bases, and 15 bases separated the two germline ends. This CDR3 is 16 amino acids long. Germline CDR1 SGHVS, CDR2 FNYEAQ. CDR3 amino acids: CASSLVSGRSAGELFF. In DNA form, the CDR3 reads TGTGCCAGCAGCTTAGTGTCCGGGAGATCCGCCGGGGAGCTGTTTTTT.

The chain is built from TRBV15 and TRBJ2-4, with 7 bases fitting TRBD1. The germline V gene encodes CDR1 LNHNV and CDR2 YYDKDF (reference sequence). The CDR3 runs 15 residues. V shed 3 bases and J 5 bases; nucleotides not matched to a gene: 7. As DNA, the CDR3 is TGTGCCACCAGCAGGACAGGGTTTCGGGAAAACATTCAGTACTTC. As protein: CATSRTGFRENIQYF.

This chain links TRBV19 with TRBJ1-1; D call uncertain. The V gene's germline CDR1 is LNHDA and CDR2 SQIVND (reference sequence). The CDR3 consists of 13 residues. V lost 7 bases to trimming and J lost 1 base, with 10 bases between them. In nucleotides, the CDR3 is TGTGCCAGTATAACTGGTGGGAACACTGAAGCTTTCTTT. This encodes CASITGGNTEAFF. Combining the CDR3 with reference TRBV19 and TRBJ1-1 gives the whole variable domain DGGITQSPKYLFRKEGQNVTLSCEQNLNHDAMYWYRQDPGQGLRLIYYSQIVNDFQKGDIAEGYSVSREKKESFPLTVTSAQKNPTAFYLCASITGGNTEAFFGQGTRLTVV.

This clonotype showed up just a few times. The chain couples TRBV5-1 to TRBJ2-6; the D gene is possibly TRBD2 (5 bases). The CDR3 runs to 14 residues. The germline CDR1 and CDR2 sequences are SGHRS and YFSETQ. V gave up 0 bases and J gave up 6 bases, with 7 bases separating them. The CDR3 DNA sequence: TGCGCCAGCAGCTTGGGACGGGAGGCCAACGTCCTGACTTTC. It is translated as CASSLGREANVLTF.

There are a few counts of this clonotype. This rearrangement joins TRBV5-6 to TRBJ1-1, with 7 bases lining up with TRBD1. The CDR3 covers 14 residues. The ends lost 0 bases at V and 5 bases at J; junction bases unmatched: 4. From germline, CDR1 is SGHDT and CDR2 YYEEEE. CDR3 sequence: CASSLAQQGTEAFF. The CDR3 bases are TGTGCCAGCAGCTTGGCCCAACAGGGGACTGAAGCTTTCTTT.

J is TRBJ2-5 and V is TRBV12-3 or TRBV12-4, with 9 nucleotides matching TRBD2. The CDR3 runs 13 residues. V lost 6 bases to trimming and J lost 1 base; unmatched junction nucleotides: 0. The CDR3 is CASRTSGQETQYF. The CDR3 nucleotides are TGTGCCAGCAGGACTAGCGGCCAAGAGACCCAGTACTTC.

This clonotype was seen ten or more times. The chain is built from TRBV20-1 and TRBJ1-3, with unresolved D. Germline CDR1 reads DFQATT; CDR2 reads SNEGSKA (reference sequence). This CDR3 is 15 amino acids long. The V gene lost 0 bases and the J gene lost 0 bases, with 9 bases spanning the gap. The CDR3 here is CSAREGLPSGNTIYF. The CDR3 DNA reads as TGCAGTGCTAGAGAAGGGCTCCCCTCTGGAAACACCATATATTTT.

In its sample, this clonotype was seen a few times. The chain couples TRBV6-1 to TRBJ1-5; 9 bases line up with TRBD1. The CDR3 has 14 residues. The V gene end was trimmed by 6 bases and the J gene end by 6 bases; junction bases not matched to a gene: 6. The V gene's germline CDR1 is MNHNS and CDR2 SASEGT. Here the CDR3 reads CASRADRGGQPQHF. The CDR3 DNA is TGTGCCAGCAGAGCGGACAGGGGCGGTCAGCCCCAGCATTTT.

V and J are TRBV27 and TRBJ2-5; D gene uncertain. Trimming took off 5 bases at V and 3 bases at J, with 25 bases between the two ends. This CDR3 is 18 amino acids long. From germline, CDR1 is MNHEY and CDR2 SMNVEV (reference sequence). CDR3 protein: CASSPNPDTYDEKETQYF. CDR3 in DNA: TGTGCCAGCAGTCCCAACCCGGATACATACGACGAAAAAGAGACCCAGTACTTC.

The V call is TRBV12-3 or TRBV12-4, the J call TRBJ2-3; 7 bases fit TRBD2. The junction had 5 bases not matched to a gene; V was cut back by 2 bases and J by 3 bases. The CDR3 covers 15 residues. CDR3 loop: CASSLTSVITDTQYF. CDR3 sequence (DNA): TGTGCCAGCAGTTTAACTAGCGTTATAACAGATACGCAGTATTTT.

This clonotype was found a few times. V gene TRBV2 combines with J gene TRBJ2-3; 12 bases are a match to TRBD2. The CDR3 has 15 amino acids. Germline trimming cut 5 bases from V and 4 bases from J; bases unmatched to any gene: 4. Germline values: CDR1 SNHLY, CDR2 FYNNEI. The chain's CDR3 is CASSSGLAGSDTQYF. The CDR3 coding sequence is TGTGCCAGCAGTTCCGGACTAGCGGGATCAGATACGCAGTATTTT.

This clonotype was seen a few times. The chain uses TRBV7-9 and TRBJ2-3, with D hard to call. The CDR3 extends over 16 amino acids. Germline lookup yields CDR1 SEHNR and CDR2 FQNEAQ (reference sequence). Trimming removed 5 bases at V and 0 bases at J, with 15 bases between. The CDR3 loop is CASSLRGASSTDTQYF. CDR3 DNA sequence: TGTGCCAGCAGCCTACGTGGCGCCTCTAGCACAGATACGCAGTATTTT.